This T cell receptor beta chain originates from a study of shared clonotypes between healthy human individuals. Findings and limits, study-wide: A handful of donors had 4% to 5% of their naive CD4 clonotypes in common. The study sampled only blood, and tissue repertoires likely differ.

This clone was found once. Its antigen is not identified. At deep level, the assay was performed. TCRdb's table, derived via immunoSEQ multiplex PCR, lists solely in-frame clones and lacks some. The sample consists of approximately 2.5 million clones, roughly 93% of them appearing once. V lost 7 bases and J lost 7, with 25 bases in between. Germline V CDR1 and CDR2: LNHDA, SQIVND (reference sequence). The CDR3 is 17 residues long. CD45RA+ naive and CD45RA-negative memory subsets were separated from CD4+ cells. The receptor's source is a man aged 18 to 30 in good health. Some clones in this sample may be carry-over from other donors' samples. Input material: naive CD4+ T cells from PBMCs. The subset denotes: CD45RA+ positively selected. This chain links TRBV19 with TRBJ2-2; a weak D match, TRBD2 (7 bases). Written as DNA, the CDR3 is TGTGCCAGTACCAATCGGGTTCGGGGGGCCGGTCGCGGGGAGCTGTTTTTT. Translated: CASTNRVRGAGRGELFF.